This T cell receptor (beta chain) was sequenced during a study of tumor-infiltrating lymphocytes in primary liver carcinoma. Study at large: Read depth, roughly 3.65 to 8 million productive TCRbeta reads, did not differ significantly between tissues. Notes on the study in general: A fraction of only about 7-24% of top clones appeared in all five tumor regions.

Total RNA and DNA came together from 20-30 mg of bulk tissue without cell sorting. From germline, CDR1 is PRHDT and CDR2 FYEKMQ (reference sequence). This CDR3 spans 15 amino acids. Trimming left V 7 bases short and J 4 bases short, with 19 bases between. A primer matching the constant region was used to make TCR beta cDNA from 500 to 600 ng of total RNA. Slightly modified ARM-PCR served as the procedure for the TCR beta libraries. These libraries came from three rounds of nested multiplex PCR. TRBV1-TRBV30 forward and Cbeta reverse primers drove the first two roughly 9-cycle rounds. Each CDR3 protein is one row after TCRdb ran MiXCR on the multiplex PCR reads. Among under 45,000 distinct CDR3 sequences, around 72% were seen once, and the ten largest hold about a fifth. For this clonotype: Antigen specificity is unknown.

The sample consisted of liver tumor tissue from sampling region 2. Subset: tumor region T2, inferior pole. This receptor was obtained from a man aged 40-55 years with primary liver carcinoma and hepatitis B virus infection. This chain uses TRBV13 with TRBJ2-5; perhaps TRBD2 as D (5 bases). This CDR3 reads CASNSRPGIPETQYF. The CDR3 DNA follows: TGTGCCAGCAACTCCCGGCCCGGGATTCCAGAGACCCAGTACTTC.